Included here is one TCR beta chain sequence, with context. Its antigen is unknown. The record has no base qualities; no much larger clone is one base away. RNA was extracted using the RNeasy kit, and roughly 0.5 to 1 ug of the RNA was reverse transcribed with random hexamers. The immunoSEQ multiplex PCR assay, covering 54 Vbeta and 13 Jbeta segments, was used to amplify TCR beta CDR3 regions. To correct PCR amplification bias, a synthetic template baseline was used for both primer optimization and computational correction. Per the authors' processing: Only productive sequences were kept, with reads annotated to V, D and J genes according to IMGT and analyzed in immunoSEQ Analyzer. To calculate clonality, Shannon entropy was normalized by log2 of the number of productive unique sequences and then subtracted from one. Public and private clones were assessed among the 100 most prevalent clones of each patient and control. Susac-specific clones were defined as absent from healthy and MS cohorts, some 1,000 published viral clones and other ImmuneACCESS disease sequences. The raw public data were reprocessed by TCRdb itself: fastp quality trimming at Q25, MiXCR clonotype calling, in-frame beta chains only. Duplicate CDR3 protein sequences are folded into a single record with the most common DNA and genes. The V and J calls here are based on TCRdb, not the publication. The sample records around 220,000 distinct CDR3 sequences, about 90% of which are singletons. Roughly 0.15% of the sample is held by the ten biggest clonotypes.

V and J are truncated by 0 bases and 0 bases respectively, leaving an intervening sequence of 6 bases. Spanning cysteine to phenylalanine, the CDR3 consists of 14 amino acids. Of the read, only the CDR3 DNA is kept; its 42 bases are in frame from base 1. Per the germline V gene (reference sequence), DFQATT is the CDR1 and SNEGSKA is the CDR2. The data originate from a study of CD8 T cells in Susac syndrome (dated 2019 in TCRdb). In the study overall: The study used repertoire sequencing to test whether antigen drove CD8+ T cell activation and differentiation in Susac syndrome. The clonality of the CD8+ T cell repertoire was compared across 12 healthy donors, about 14 Susac syndrome patients and under 18 multiple sclerosis patients. General study outcomes and caveats: The TCR sequencing and HLA analysis was acknowledged to have included a relatively small number of individuals.

Peripheral blood CD8+ and CD4+ T cells from healthy donors, Susac syndrome patients and multiple sclerosis patients were profiled by high-throughput TCR beta sequencing. The multiple sclerosis controls were treatment-naive patients who had stable or active relapsing-remitting disease and met the revised McDonald criteria. Bulk CD8+ and CD4+ T cells were purified magnetically by negative isolation, whereas CD8+ TEMRA cells were enriched by FACS. Blood was drawn into EDTA tubes, processed within 24 hours, and PBMCs were isolated by density gradient centrifugation. PBMCs intended for TCR sequencing were cryopreserved in liquid nitrogen and thawed later in a water bath at 37 degrees C. The sorted or isolated CD4+, CD8+ and CD8+ TEMRA cells had a purity of 90% or higher.

The material sequenced was CD8+ T cells from PBMCs. The sequence links TRBV20-1 to TRBJ2-1; the D gene remains uncertain. This TCR was recovered from a human donor with multiple sclerosis. The DNA sequence is as follows: TGCAGTGCTAGAGAGACGGCCTCCTACAATGAGCAGTTCTTC. Its coded protein is CSARETASYNEQFF.